The present TCR beta chain was sequenced within a study of cytomegalovirus exposure and HLA in healthy donors. Comments on this clone: The antigen is unknown.

The table came from immunoSEQ multiplex PCR; TCRdb's copy has only in-frame clones and leaves some out. The repertoire holds tens of thousands of clones, 94% seen once, with less than 2% in the top ten. Findings and caveats of the study: Cytomegalovirus status, reportedly, was diagnosed with high specificity and sensitivity by the classifier. There were 150 to 200 TCR beta chains listed as cytomegalovirus-associated.

This CDR3 contains 13 residues. V lost 3 bases, J lost 11 bases, and 16 bases lay in between. Germline V CDR1 and CDR2: LGHNT, FRNRAP. The donors were part of the validation cohort, which consisted of more than 90 subjects and was separate from the first cohort of under 750 subjects. This receptor was taken from a man between 18 and 29 years old in good health and CMV-seropositive. The chain joins TRBV12-5 to TRBJ1-1; no clear D gene. The sequenced material came from PBMCs. CDR3 in amino acids: CASGFPVLGWAFF. Written as DNA, the CDR3 is TGTGCTAGTGGTTTCCCGGTCCTTGGTTGGGCTTTCTTT.